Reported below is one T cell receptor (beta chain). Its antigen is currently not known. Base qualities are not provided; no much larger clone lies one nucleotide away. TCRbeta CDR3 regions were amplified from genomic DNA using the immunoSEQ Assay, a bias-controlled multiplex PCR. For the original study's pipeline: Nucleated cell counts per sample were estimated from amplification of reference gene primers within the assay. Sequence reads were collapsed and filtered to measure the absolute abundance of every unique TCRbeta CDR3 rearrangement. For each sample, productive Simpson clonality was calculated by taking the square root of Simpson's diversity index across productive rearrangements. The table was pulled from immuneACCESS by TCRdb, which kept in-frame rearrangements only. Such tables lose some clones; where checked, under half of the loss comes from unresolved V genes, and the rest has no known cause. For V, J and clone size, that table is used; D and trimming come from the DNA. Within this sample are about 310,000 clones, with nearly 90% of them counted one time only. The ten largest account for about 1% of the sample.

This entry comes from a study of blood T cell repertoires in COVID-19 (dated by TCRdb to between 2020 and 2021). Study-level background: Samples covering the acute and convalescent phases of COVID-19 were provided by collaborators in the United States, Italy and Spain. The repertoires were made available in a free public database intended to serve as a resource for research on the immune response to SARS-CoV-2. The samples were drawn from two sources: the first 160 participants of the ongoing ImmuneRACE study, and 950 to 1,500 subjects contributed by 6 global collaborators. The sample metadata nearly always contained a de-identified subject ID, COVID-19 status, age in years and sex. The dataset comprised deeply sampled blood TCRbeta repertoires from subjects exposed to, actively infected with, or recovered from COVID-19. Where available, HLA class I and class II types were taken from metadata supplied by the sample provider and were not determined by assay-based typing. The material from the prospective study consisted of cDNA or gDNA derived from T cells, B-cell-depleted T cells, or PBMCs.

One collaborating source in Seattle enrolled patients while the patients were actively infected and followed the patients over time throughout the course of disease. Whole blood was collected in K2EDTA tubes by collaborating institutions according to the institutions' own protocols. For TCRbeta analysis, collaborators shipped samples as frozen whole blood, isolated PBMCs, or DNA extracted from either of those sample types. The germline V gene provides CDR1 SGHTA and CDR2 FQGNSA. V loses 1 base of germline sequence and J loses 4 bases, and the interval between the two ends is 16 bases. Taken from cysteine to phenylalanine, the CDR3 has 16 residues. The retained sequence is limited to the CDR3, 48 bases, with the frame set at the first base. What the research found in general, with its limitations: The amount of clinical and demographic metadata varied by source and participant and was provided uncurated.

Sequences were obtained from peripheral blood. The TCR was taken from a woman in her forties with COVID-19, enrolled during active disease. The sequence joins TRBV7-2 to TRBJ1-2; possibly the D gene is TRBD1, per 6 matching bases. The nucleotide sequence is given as TGTGCCAGCAGCTTAGAGCGGCAGGGGATAGGCTATGGCTACACCTTC. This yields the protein CASSLERQGIGYGYTF.